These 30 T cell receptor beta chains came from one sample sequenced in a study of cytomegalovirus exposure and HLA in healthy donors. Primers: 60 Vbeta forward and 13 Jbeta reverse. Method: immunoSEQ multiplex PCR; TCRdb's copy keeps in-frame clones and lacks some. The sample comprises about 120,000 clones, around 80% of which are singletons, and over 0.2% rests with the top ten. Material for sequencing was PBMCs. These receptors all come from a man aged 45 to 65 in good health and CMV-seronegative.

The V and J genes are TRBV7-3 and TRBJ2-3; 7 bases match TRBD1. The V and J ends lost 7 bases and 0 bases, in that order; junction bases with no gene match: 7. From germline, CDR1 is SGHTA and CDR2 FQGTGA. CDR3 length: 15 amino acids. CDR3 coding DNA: TGTGCCAGCAAAGGGACAGAACCTAGCACAGATACGCAGTATTTT. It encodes CASKGTEPSTDTQYF.

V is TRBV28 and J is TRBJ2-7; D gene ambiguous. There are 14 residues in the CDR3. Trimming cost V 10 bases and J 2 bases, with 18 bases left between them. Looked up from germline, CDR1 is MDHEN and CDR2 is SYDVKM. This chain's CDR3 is CATNDNPMTYEQYF. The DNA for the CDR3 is TGTGCCACTAATGACAACCCAATGACCTACGAGCAGTACTTC.

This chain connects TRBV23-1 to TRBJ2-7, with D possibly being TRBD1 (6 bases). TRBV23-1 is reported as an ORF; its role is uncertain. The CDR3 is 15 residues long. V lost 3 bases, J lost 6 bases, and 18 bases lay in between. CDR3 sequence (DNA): TGCGCCAGCAGTCACTACCGGGACACCACGGGCGAGCAGTACTTC. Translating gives CASSHYRDTTGEQYF.

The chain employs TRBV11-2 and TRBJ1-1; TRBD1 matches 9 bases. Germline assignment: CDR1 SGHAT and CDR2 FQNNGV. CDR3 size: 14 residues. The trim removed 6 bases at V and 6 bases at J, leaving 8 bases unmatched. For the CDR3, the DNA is TGTGCCAGCAGTCGGACAGGGGATTTTCCTGAAGCTTTCTTT. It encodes CASSRTGDFPEAFF.

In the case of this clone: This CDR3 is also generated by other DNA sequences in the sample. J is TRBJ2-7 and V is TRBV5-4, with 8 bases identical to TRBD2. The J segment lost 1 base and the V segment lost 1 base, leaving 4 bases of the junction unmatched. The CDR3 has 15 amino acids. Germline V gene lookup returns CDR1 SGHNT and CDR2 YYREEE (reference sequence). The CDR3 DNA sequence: TGTGCCAGCAGCTTGCAGCGGGGGCCTTCCTACGAGCAGTACTTC. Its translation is CASSLQRGPSYEQYF.

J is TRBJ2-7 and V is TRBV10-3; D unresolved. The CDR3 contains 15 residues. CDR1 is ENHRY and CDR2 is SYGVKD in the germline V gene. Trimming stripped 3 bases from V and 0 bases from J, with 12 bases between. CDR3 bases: TGTGCCATCAGTGAAGGTCCCCCAGGCTCCTACGAGCAGTACTTC. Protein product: CAISEGPPGSYEQYF.

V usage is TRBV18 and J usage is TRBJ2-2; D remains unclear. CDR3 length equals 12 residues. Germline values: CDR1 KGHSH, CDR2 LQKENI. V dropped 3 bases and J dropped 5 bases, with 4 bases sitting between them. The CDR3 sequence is CASSPGTGELFF. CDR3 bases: TGTGCCAGCTCACCCGGGACCGGGGAGCTGTTTTTT.

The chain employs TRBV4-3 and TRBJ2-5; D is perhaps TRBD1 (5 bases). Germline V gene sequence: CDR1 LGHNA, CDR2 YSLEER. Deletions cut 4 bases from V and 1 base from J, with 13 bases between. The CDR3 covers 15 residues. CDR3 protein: CASSPRSTGQETQYF. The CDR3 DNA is TGCGCCAGCAGCCCGAGATCTACAGGCCAAGAGACCCAGTACTTC.

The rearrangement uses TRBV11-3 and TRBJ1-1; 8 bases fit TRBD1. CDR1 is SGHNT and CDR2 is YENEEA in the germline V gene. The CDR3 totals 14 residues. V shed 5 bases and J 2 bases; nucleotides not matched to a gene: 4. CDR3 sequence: CASSPGQANTEAFF. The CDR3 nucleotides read TGTGCCAGCAGCCCGGGACAGGCCAACACTGAAGCTTTCTTT. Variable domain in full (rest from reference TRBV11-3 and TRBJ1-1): EAGVVQSPRYKIIEKKQPVAFWCNPISGHNTLYWYLQNLGQGPELLIRYENEEAVDDSQLPKDRFSAERLKGVDSTLKIQPAELGDSAVYLCASSPGQANTEAFFGQGTRLTVV.

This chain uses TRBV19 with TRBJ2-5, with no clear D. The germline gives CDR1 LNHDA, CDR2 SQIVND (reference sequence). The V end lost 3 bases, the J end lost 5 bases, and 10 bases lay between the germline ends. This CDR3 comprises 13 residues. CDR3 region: CASSINPMETQYF. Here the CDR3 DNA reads TGTGCCAGTAGTATTAACCCTATGGAGACCCAGTACTTC.

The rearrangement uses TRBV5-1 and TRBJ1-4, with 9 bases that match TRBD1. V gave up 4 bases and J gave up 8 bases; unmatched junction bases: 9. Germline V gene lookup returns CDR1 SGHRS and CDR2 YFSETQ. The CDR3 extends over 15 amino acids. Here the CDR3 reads CASSQQQGAGEKLFF. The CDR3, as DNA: TGCGCCAGCAGCCAACAACAGGGGGCGGGGGAAAAACTGTTTTTT.

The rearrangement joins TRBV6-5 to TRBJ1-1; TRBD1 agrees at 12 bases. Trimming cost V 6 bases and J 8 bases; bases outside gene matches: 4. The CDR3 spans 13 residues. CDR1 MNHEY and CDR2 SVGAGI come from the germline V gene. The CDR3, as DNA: TGTGCCAGCAGCCGCGGGACAGGGGGCGAAGCTTTCTTT. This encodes CASSRGTGGEAFF.

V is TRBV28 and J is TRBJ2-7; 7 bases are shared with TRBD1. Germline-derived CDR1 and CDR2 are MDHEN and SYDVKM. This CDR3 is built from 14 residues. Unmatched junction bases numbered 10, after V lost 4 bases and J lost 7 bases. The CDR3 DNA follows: TGTGCCAGCAGTTCGACAGGGTTGGGTAGGGAGCAGTACTTC. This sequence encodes CASSSTGLGREQYF. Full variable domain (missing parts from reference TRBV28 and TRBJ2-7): DVKVTQSSRYLVKRTGEKVFLECVQDMDHENMFWYRQDPGLGLRLIYFSYDVKMKEKGDIPEGYSVSREKKERFSLILESASTNQTSMYLCASSSTGLGREQYFGPGTRLTVT.

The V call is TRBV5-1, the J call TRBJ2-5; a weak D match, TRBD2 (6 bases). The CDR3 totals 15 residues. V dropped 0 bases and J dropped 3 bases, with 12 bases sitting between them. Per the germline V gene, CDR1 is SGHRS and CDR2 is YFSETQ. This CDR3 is CASSLDGSWEETQYF. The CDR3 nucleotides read TGCGCCAGCAGCTTGGACGGGAGTTGGGAAGAGACCCAGTACTTC.

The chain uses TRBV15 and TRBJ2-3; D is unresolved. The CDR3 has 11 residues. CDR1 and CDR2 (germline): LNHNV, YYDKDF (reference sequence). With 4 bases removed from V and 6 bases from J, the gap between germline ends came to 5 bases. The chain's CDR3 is CATSNLDTQYF. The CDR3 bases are TGTGCCACCAGCAACTTGGATACGCAGTATTTT.

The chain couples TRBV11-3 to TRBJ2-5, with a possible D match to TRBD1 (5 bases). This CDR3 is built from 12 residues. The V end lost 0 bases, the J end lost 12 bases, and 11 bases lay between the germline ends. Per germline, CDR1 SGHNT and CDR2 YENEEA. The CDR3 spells CASSLDREKKYF. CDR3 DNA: TGTGCCAGCAGCTTAGACAGGGAAAAGAAGTACTTC.

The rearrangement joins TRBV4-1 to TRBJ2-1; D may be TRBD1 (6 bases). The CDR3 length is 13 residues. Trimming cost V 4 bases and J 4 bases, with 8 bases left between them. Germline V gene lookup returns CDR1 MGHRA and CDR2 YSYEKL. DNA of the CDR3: TGCGCCAGCAGCCTCGGACAGTACAATGAGCAGTTCTTC. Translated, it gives CASSLGQYNEQFF.

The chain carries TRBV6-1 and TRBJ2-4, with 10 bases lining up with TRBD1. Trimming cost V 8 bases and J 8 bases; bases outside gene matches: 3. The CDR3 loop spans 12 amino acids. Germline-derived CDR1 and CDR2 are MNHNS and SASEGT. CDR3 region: CASGTGDDIQYF. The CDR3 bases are TGTGCCAGCGGGACAGGGGATGACATTCAGTACTTC.

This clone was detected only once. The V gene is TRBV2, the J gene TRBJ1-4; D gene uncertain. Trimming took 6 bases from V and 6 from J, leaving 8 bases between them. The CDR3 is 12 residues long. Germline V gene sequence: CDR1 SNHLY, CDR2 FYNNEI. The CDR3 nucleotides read TGTGCCAGCAGGTGGGGAGATGAAAAACTGTTTTTT. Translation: CASRWGDEKLFF.

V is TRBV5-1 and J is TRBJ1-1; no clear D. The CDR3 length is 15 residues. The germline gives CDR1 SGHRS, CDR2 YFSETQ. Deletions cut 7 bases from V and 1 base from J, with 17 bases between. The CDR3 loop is CASDPGNSRNTEAFF. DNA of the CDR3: TGCGCCAGCGACCCGGGGAACAGTCGGAACACTGAAGCTTTCTTT.

CDR3 loop: CASSSQVGSGGDEQYF. As DNA, the CDR3 is TGTGCCAGCAGCTCGCAGGTTGGCTCTGGGGGCGACGAGCAGTACTTC. This rearrangement joins TRBV7-2 to TRBJ2-7; tentative D call: TRBD1 (6 bases). The germline V gene encodes CDR1 SGHTA and CDR2 FQGNSA. The CDR3 has 16 amino acids. The germline V and J ends were trimmed by 4 bases and 5 bases, with 21 bases remaining between them.

This CDR3 is CASSSVGGEHNEQFF. The CDR3 coding sequence is TGTGCCAGCAGCTCCGTGGGAGGGGAGCACAATGAGCAGTTCTTC. The V gene is TRBV7-3, the J gene TRBJ2-1; 7 bases match TRBD2. The CDR3 has 15 residues. Trimming took 4 bases from V and 5 from J; bases not matched to a gene: 8. CDR1 is SGHTA, CDR2 FQGTGA, per germline.

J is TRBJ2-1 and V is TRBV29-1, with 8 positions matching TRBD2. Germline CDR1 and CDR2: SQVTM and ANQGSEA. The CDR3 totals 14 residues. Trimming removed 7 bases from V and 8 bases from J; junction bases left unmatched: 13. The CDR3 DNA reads TGCAGCGCCCCGGGGGGGTACGGTATGTATGAGCAGTTCTTC. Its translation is CSAPGGYGMYEQFF.

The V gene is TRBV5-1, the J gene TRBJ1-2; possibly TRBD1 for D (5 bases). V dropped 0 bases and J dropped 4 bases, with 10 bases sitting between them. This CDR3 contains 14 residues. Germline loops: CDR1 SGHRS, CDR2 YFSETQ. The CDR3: CASSLAGTSYGYTF. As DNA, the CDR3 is TGCGCCAGCAGCTTGGCCGGGACTTCCTATGGCTACACCTTC.

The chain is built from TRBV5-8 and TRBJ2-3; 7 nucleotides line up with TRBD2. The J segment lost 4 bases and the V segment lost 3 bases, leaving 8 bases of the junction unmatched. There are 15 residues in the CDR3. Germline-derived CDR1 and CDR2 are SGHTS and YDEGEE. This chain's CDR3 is CASSYRLAGADTQYF. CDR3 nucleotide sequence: TGTGCCAGCAGCTACAGACTAGCTGGGGCAGATACGCAGTATTTT.

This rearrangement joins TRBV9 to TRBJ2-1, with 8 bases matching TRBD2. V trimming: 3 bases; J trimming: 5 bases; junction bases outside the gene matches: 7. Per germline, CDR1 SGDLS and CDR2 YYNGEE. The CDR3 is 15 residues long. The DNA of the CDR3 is TGTGCCAGCAGCGGCGAAAGCGGGAGAAACAATGAGCAGTTCTTC. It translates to CASSGESGRNNEQFF.

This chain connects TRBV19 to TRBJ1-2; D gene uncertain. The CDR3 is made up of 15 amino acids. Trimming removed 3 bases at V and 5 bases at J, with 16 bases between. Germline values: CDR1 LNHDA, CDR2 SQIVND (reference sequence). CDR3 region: CASSIDSSPRYGYTF. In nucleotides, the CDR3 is TGTGCCAGTAGTATCGATTCGAGCCCCCGGTATGGCTACACCTTC.

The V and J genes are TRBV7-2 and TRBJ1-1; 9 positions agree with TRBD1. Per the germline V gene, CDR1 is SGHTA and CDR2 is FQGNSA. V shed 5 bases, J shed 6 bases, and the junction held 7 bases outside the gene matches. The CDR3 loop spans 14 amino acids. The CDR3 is CASSPTGGRAEAFF. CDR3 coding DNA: TGTGCCAGCAGCCCAACAGGGGGCCGGGCTGAAGCTTTCTTT.

Here the CDR3 reads CASIEGGGVTMNTEAFF. The CDR3 DNA reads TGTGCCAGCATCGAAGGCGGGGGGGTTACCATGAACACTGAAGCTTTCTTT. The chain carries TRBV28 and TRBJ1-1; tentatively, D is TRBD1 (5 bases). Germline V gene sequence: CDR1 MDHEN, CDR2 SYDVKM. The V end was cut by 7 bases, the J end by 0 bases, with 21 bases between. CDR3 length equals 17 residues.

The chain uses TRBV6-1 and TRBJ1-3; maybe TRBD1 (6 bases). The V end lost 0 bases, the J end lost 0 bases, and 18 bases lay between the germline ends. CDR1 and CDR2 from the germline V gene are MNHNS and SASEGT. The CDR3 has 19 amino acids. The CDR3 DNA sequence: TGTGCCAGCAGTGAAGCGGAGGGGGGGCTCCTCCTCTCTGGAAACACCATATATTTT. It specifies CASSEAEGGLLLSGNTIYF.